This TCR beta chain was retrieved from a study of T cell clonotyping in hematopoietic cell transplantation. Study details: Recipient samples before transplant were obtained post-cytoreduction.

This clone was detected once. Antigen specificity is unknown. Time point described: recipient sample about 28 days before transplant, after cytoreduction. Samples: about 28 days before transplant, then days 30, 100 and 180 after. Using immunoSEQ multiplex PCR, the repertoire was profiled, and TCRdb retains in-frame clones only, with some absent. The repertoire includes approximately 7,400 clones, 88% of them detected once, and roughly 7% sits in the top ten. Study-wide results and caveats: Pathologically expanded recipient clonotypes increased progressively from day 30 to day 180 as diversity fell. Cells were unsorted, so CD4 and CD8 contributions were not separated.

CDR1 is LNHNV, CDR2 YYDKDF, per germline (reference sequence). This CDR3 is 17 amino acids long. The V end was cut by 1 base, the J end by 3 bases, with 18 bases between. V is TRBV15 and J is TRBJ2-5; TRBD1 or TRBD2 may be the D gene (5 bases each). The source was peripheral blood mononuclear cells, collected before stem cell transplant. This sequence originates from a man aged 55 to 70 with acute myeloid leukemia. Some clones in this sample may be carry-over from other donors' samples. CDR3 DNA sequence: TGTGCCACCAGCAGAGTGGGCCTAGGGACCCACAAAGAGACCCAGTACTTC. It is translated as CATSRVGLGTHKETQYF.